This T cell receptor (beta chain) was captured by sequencing in a study of shared clonotypes between healthy human individuals. Naive CD8 cells, CD45RO-negative and positively selected for CCR7, excluded terminally differentiated effector memory CD45RA+ cells. Sequenced by immunoSEQ multiplex PCR; TCRdb stores in-frame clones only, minus some. The sample shows 2 million to 2.5 million clones, under 95% of them seen only once. In germline, CDR1 is MNHEY, CDR2 SMNVEV (reference sequence). The CDR3 has 13 residues. Trimming at V came to 4 bases and at J to 7 bases, leaving 7 bases not matched to a gene.

V is TRBV27 and J is TRBJ2-7, with 7 bases identical to TRBD1. Sequencing was done on a sample of naive CD8+ T cells from PBMCs. The origin of this receptor is a man younger than 35 in good health. Some clones in this sample may be carry-over from other donors' samples. The CDR3 DNA is TGTGCCAGCAGTTCGACAGGGACAAGAGAGCAGTACTTC. This codes for CASSSTGTREQYF.